Below are 14 T cell receptor beta chains sequenced from a single sample in a study of T cell changes during pregnancy in multiple sclerosis. The repertoire was sequenced with immunoSEQ multiplex PCR; TCRdb's copy has only in-frame clones and lacks some. The table shows some 110,000 clones, with roughly 92% occurring only once. Sequenced material: peripheral blood, taken after pregnancy. All receptors derive from a female donor with multiple sclerosis, enrolled in a pregnancy study.

J is TRBJ2-3 and V is TRBV27; tentatively, D is TRBD1 (8 bases). The CDR3 length is 17 residues. Trimming removed 4 bases from V and 6 bases from J, with 23 bases in between. Germline V gene data show CDR1 as MNHEY and CDR2 as SMNVEV (reference sequence). The CDR3 nucleotides are TGTGCCAGCAGTTCACTCCAGAGGACAGGGAGGGCCGATACGCAGTATTTT. Encoded protein: CASSSLQRTGRADTQYF.

Here the CDR3 reads CASRGLARYEQYF. The CDR3 DNA follows: TGTGCCAGCAGGGGACTAGCTAGATACGAGCAGTACTTC. The gene calls are TRBV28 and TRBJ2-7; TRBD2 agrees at 9 bases. Germline lookup yields CDR1 MDHEN and CDR2 SYDVKM. The CDR3 runs 13 residues. The ends lost 6 bases at V and 4 bases at J; junction bases unmatched: 4.

This chain connects TRBV30 to TRBJ1-2; possible D gene TRBD1, 6 bases. CDR1 GTSNPN and CDR2 SVGIG come from the germline V gene (reference sequence). Trimming removed 3 bases from V and 8 bases from J, with 16 bases in between. The CDR3 extends over 13 amino acids. CDR3 loop: CAWSPYRDGGYTF. CDR3 coding DNA: TGTGCCTGGAGCCCCTACAGGGATGGGGGCTACACCTTC.

V gene TRBV19 combines with J gene TRBJ2-1; TRBD2 might be the D (5 bases). Looked up from germline, CDR1 is LNHDA and CDR2 is SQIVND (reference sequence). The CDR3 runs to 12 residues. V was cut by 0 bases and J by 10 bases, with 7 bases left in between. The CDR3 here is CASSIEGAEQFF. The CDR3, as DNA: TGTGCCAGTAGTATAGAGGGAGCGGAGCAGTTCTTC.

The chain combines TRBV28 with TRBJ1-1; maybe TRBD1 (5 bases). The CDR3 spans 14 residues. V lost 5 bases, J lost 1 base, and 11 bases lay in between. Looked up from germline, CDR1 is MDHEN and CDR2 is SYDVKM. The CDR3 sequence is CASSGAGSNTEAFF. CDR3 sequence (DNA): TGTGCCAGCAGTGGGGCAGGATCGAACACTGAAGCTTTCTTT.

Remarks on this clone: Relative to the germline gene, one junction end is altered; a read error may explain this. This chain connects TRBV7-9 to TRBJ2-7; no firm D call. The CDR3 has 8 amino acids. CDR1 SEHNR and CDR2 FQNEAQ come from the germline V gene (reference sequence). The CDR3 here is CASSTEHF. CDR3 bases: TGTGCCAGCAGCACGGAGCACTTC. Drawing the rest from reference TRBV7-9 and TRBJ2-7, the complete variable domain is DTGVSQNPRHKITKRGQNVTFRCDPISEHNRLYWYRQTLGQGPEFLTYFQNEAQLEKSRLLSDRFSAERPKGSFSTLEIQRTEQGDSAMYLCASSTEHFGPGTRLTVT.

The chain combines TRBV25-1 with TRBJ2-5, with D perhaps matching TRBD2 (7 bases). Trimming cost V 5 bases and J 6 bases, with 19 bases left between them. The germline V gene has CDR1 MGHDK and CDR2 SYGVNS. CDR3 length: 15 residues. The CDR3 spells CASSRRDTGGQTQYF. Written as DNA, the CDR3 is TGTGCCAGCAGTCGGCGGGACACGGGAGGCCAGACCCAGTACTTC.

The chain recombines TRBV28 with TRBJ2-1; D is possibly TRBD2 (6 bases). Germline V gene lookup returns CDR1 MDHEN and CDR2 SYDVKM. This CDR3 spans 12 amino acids. V was pared by 6 bases and J by 5 bases, with 8 bases between. CDR3 DNA sequence: TGTGCCAGCAGACCGGGAGACAATGAGCAGTTCTTC. It yields the protein CASRPGDNEQFF.

CDR3 amino acids: CASSRGPSGELFF. CDR3 DNA: TGTGCCAGCAGCCGAGGGCCCTCAGGGGAGCTGTTTTTT. The chain recombines TRBV7-3 with TRBJ2-2, with a tentative D call TRBD2 (5 bases). CDR3 length: 13 amino acids. Germline CDR1 is SGHTA and CDR2 is FQGTGA. V lost 5 bases and J lost 8, with 12 bases in between.

The rearrangement uses TRBV5-4 and TRBJ2-5, with 10 bases fitting TRBD1. This CDR3 comprises 12 residues. In germline, CDR1 is SGHNT, CDR2 YYREEE (reference sequence). The V gene end was trimmed by 5 bases and the J gene end by 5 bases; junction bases not matched to a gene: 0. The CDR3 is CASRGQGETQYF. The CDR3 bases are TGTGCCAGCAGGGGACAGGGGGAGACCCAGTACTTC.

The chain has TRBV18 and TRBJ2-3, with D maybe TRBD2 (5 bases). V gave up 3 bases and J gave up 5 bases, with 9 bases separating them. CDR1 and CDR2 from the germline V gene are KGHSH and LQKENI. The CDR3 covers 13 residues. The CDR3 DNA sequence: TGTGCCAGCTCACCCCGGGAACAAGATACGCAGTATTTT. This gives the protein CASSPREQDTQYF.

CDR3 sequence (DNA): TGCAGCGTTGCATTAAGCGGGAGACAGTACAATGAGCAGTTCTTC. Protein sequence: CSVALSGRQYNEQFF. The chain uses TRBV29-1 and TRBJ2-1; 8 nucleotides match TRBD2. The V gene's germline CDR1 is SQVTM and CDR2 ANQGSEA. This CDR3 has 15 residues. Trimming took 4 bases from V and 4 from J; bases not matched to a gene: 9.

The CDR3 bases are TGCGCCAGCAGCCTGGCTCAAGAGACCCAGTACTTC. Translation gives CASSLAQETQYF. This chain joins TRBV5-1 and TRBJ2-5; D gene unclear. This CDR3 contains 12 residues. Germline CDR1 is SGHRS and CDR2 is YFSETQ. V was cut by 4 bases and J by 2 bases, with 6 bases left in between.

V is TRBV29-1 and J is TRBJ2-1; weak D call: TRBD2 (5 bases). The CDR3 consists of 13 residues. Germline V gives CDR1 SQVTM, CDR2 ANQGSEA. Trimming removed 6 bases from V and 10 bases from J, with 19 bases in between. This CDR3 reads CSVTFSGVEEQFF. The CDR3 nucleotides read TGCAGCGTCACCTTTTCCGGGGTAGAAGAGCAGTTCTTC.